Shown below are 9 T cell receptor beta chains from a single sample sequenced in a study of shared clonotypes between healthy human individuals. The data were produced by immunoSEQ multiplex PCR, yet TCRdb's version contains in-frame clones alone and is incomplete. The table records 2,500,000 or so clones, more than 80% of them present only once. Sequencing used naive CD4+ T cells sorted from blood. Subset meaning: CD45RA+ positively selected. The source is a man aged 18 to 30 in good health.

The CDR3, as DNA: TGTGCCAGCAGCTTGGGACAGGGGGCGAACCGGAATGGCTACACCTTC. Protein: CASSLGQGANRNGYTF. The chain links TRBV5-6 to TRBJ1-2, with 10 nucleotides matching TRBD1. The ends lost 0 bases at V and 6 bases at J; junction bases unmatched: 8. The CDR3 loop spans 16 amino acids. The germline gives CDR1 SGHDT, CDR2 YYEEEE.

This clone was recorded once. The gene calls are TRBV5-1 and TRBJ1-5, with 7 nucleotides matching TRBD1. Per the germline V gene, CDR1 is SGHRS and CDR2 is YFSETQ. The CDR3 is 16 amino acids. The trim removed 4 bases at V and 6 bases at J, leaving 13 bases unmatched. Here the CDR3 DNA reads TGCGCCAGCAGCCCTCGGACAGGCCGGATCTGTCAGCCCCAGCATTTT. It is translated as CASSPRTGRICQPQHF.

This clone was recorded a few times. The chain combines TRBV7-2 with TRBJ2-1; TRBD2 agrees at 10 bases. V was pared by 5 bases and J by 10 bases, with 5 bases of the junction left unmatched. Germline CDR1 SGHTA, CDR2 FQGNSA. CDR3 length: 13 amino acids. CDR3 DNA: TGTGCCAGCAGCCCAAGCGGGAGGGGAGAGCAGTTCTTC. This encodes CASSPSGRGEQFF.

With respect to this clone: The same CDR3 arises from other DNA sequences in this sample as well. The genes are TRBV2 and TRBJ2-5, with D perhaps TRBD1 (5 bases). This CDR3 region has 11 residues. With 6 bases removed from V and 5 bases from J, the gap between germline ends came to 7 bases. The germline V gene encodes CDR1 SNHLY and CDR2 FYNNEI. The CDR3 nucleotides are TGTGCCAGCAGGGCAGGGGAGACCCAGTACTTC. Its protein product is CASRAGETQYF.

This rearrangement joins TRBV4-1 to TRBJ1-1, with unresolved D. The germline V gene has CDR1 MGHRA and CDR2 YSYEKL. This CDR3 contains 16 residues. V was cut by 4 bases and J by 7 bases, with 22 bases left in between. The CDR3 coding sequence is TGCGCCAGCAGCCTCCGCCCGAGGGAGGTTGTTTTTGAAGCTTTCTTT. This sequence encodes CASSLRPREVVFEAFF.

This sequence joins TRBV11-3 and TRBJ2-2; 8 positions agree with TRBD1. The CDR3 extends over 16 amino acids. Germline trimming cut 4 bases from V and 1 base from J; bases unmatched to any gene: 5. Germline V CDR1 and CDR2: SGHNT, YENEEA. The CDR3 nucleotides are TGTGCCAGCAGCTCAGGGACAGGTTTGAACACCGGGGAGCTGTTTTTT. It codes for CASSSGTGLNTGELFF.

There are a few counts of this clone. The J gene is TRBJ2-2, the V gene TRBV19; 9 bases fit TRBD1. The germline V gene encodes CDR1 LNHDA and CDR2 SQIVND (reference sequence). Losses at the gene ends were 8 bases for V and 0 bases for J; bases not matched to a gene: 4. The CDR3 totals 15 residues. The CDR3 reads CASFTGGANTGELFF. In nucleotides, the CDR3 is TGTGCCAGTTTTACAGGGGGCGCGAACACCGGGGAGCTGTTTTTT.

V is TRBV10-2 and J is TRBJ1-3, with a weak D call TRBD1 (5 bases). Per germline, CDR1 WSHSY and CDR2 SAAADI. The CDR3 length is 16 residues. The V end lost 10 bases, the J end lost 0 bases, and 19 bases lay between the germline ends. The CDR3 bases are TGCGCCACAACTCTCCGGGACCCCTACTCTGGAAACACCATATATTTT. It codes for CATTLRDPYSGNTIYF.

This chain joins TRBV19 and TRBJ1-6, with D tentatively TRBD1 (6 bases). From germline, CDR1 is LNHDA and CDR2 SQIVND (reference sequence). The CDR3 totals 15 residues. Between the trimmed V and J ends, which lost 6 bases and 2 bases, there was a span of 11 bases. The CDR3, as DNA: TGTGCCAGTAGCCAACAGGGCGCCTATAATTCACCCCTCCACTTT. This encodes CASSQQGAYNSPLHF.